The text below deals with one T cell receptor beta chain. Its target is unknown. The data derive from a study of shared clonotypes between healthy human individuals. Notes on the study in general: Around 5.3% of naive CD4 clonotypes were shared across a few donors.

At deep level, the assay was performed. Only in-frame clones appear in the TCRdb table, and some are missing; sequencing was by immunoSEQ multiplex PCR. The sample holds around 2.3 million clones, almost 96% seen once. The V gene's germline CDR1 is SGHAT and CDR2 FQNNGV. V was shortened by 1 base and J by 5 bases, with 17 bases between the two germline ends. CDR3 length: 17 amino acids. Subsets obtained from CD4+ cells comprised CD45RA+ naive and CD45RA-negative memory cells. V is TRBV11-2 and J is TRBJ2-2; weak D call: TRBD1 (6 bases). The TCR comes from a man aged 18 to 29 in good health. The sample taken for sequencing was naive CD4+ T cells sorted from blood. Subset described: CD45RA+ positively selected. CDR3 sequence (DNA): TGTGCCAGCAGCTTAGCGACAGGTCCCCTTCCAACCGGGGAGCTGTTTTTT. It is translated as CASSLATGPLPTGELFF.